This T cell receptor (beta chain) was documented in a study of radiation and T cells in renal cell carcinoma. Study-level findings and limits: Without pretreatment biopsies, baseline tumor clonotype presence was undetermined. In blood, top tumor clones expanded by 2 weeks, shrinking by 4.

The protocol was immunoSEQ multiplex PCR, while the TCRdb copy is restricted to in-frame clones and leaves out a portion. In the table there are 100,000 to 150,000 clones, around 83% of which are singletons. The CDR3 runs 18 residues. V lost 0 bases and J lost 5; bases outside the gene matches: 12. CDR1 is LGHNT and CDR2 is FRNRAP in the germline V gene. To note about this clone: Its antigen is not identified.

Time point reported: baseline pretreatment blood. Regarding treatment: 15 Gy SBRT to primary tumor, nephrectomy 4 weeks later. This clonotype was sampled from a woman aged 55-75 years with renal cell carcinoma. The chain joins TRBV12-5 to TRBJ1-2; TRBD1 agrees at 10 bases. The sequencing used blood, collected from a patient whose treatment included radiotherapy and nephrectomy. This chain's CDR3 is CASGLVLWGTGVVYGYTF. CDR3 nucleotide sequence: TGTGCTAGTGGTTTGGTACTGTGGGGGACAGGGGTCGTTTATGGCTACACCTTC.